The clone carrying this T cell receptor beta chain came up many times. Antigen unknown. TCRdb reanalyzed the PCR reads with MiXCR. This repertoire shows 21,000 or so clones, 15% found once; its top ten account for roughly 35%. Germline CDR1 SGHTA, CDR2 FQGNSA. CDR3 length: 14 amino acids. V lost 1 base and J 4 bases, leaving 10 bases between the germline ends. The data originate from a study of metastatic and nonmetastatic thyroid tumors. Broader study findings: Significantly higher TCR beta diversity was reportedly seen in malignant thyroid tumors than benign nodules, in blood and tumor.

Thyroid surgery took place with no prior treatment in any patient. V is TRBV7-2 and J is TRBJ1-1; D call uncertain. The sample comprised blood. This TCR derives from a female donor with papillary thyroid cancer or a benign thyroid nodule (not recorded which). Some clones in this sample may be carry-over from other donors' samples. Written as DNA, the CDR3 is TGTGCCAGCAGCTTAGGGCGGGGAGGCACTGAAGCTTTCTTT. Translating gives CASSLGRGGTEAFF. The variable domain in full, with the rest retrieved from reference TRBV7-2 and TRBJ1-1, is GAGVSQSPSNKVTEKGKDVELRCDPISGHTALYWYRQSLGQGLEFLIYFQGNSAPDKSGLPSDRFSAERTGGSVSTLTIQRTQQEDSAVYLCASSLGRGGTEAFFGQGTRLTVV.